This TCR beta chain was recovered during a study of blood T cell repertoires in COVID-19. As for the study in general: Samples came from the United States, Italy and Spain, spanning acute and convalescent COVID-19.

TCRdb's copy holds only in-frame clones and misses some; the assay was immunoSEQ multiplex PCR. The sample consists of some 500,000 clones, approximately 90% of them appearing once. Participants' own reports of clinical history determined their cohort assignment. Each recovered donor of Cohort 3 presented with two negative PCRs, clearance, or symptom resolution. This clonotype was obtained from a woman in her 40s who had recovered from COVID-19. What was sequenced was PBMCs or T cells enriched from blood (not recorded which).

The CDR3 DNA follows: TGCAGTGCTCGTACTTCCTACGAGCAGTACTTC. Translating gives CSARTSYEQYF. The chain is built from TRBV20-1 and TRBJ2-7; D is uncertain. Germline V gives CDR1 DFQATT, CDR2 SNEGSKA (reference sequence). With 5 bases removed from V and 1 base from J, the gap between germline ends came to 6 bases. CDR3 length equals 11 residues.